The 25 T cell receptor beta chains reported below all come from one sample, sequenced in a study of shared clonotypes between healthy human individuals. Only in-frame clones appear in the TCRdb table, and some are missing; sequencing was by immunoSEQ multiplex PCR. In the table there are approximately 340,000 clones, more than 60% of which are singletons. Material: memory CD4+ T cells sorted from blood. The subset was: CD45RA-negative fraction. These receptors originate from a man aged 30 to 45 in good health.

This sequence joins TRBV28 and TRBJ2-3; D remains unclear. The germline gives CDR1 MDHEN, CDR2 SYDVKM. CDR3 length equals 14 residues. Trimming took off 3 bases at V and 0 bases at J, with 7 bases between the two ends. DNA for the CDR3: TGTGCCAGCAGTTTTAGGCGTAGCACAGATACGCAGTATTTT. Translation: CASSFRRSTDTQYF.

The V gene is TRBV27, the J gene TRBJ2-7; D ambiguous. Germline loops: CDR1 MNHEY, CDR2 SMNVEV (reference sequence). V was trimmed by 5 bases and J by 0 bases, leaving 8 bases between them. The CDR3 is made up of 13 amino acids. The CDR3 sequence: CASSAGDSYEQYF. The CDR3 DNA reads as TGTGCCAGCAGTGCAGGAGACTCCTACGAGCAGTACTTC.

The DNA for the CDR3 is TGTGCCAGCAGTGTAGCTGGGCAGGGAATTTACGAGCAGTACTTC. Its protein is CASSVAGQGIYEQYF. This chain connects TRBV28 to TRBJ2-7; perhaps TRBD1 as D (5 bases). The CDR3 covers 15 residues. V was trimmed by 5 bases and J by 4 bases, leaving 18 bases between them. The germline gives CDR1 MDHEN, CDR2 SYDVKM.

This clone was seen a few times. V is TRBV7-2 and J is TRBJ2-3; D remains ambiguous. The CDR3 has 15 amino acids. V dropped 1 base and J dropped 2 bases, with 10 bases sitting between them. CDR1 and CDR2 from the germline V gene are SGHTA and FQGNSA. CDR3 sequence: CASSLGSGSTDTQYF. For the CDR3, the DNA is TGTGCCAGCAGCTTAGGATCCGGGTCCACAGATACGCAGTATTTT. Filled out from reference TRBV7-2 and TRBJ2-3, the complete variable domain reads GAGVSQSPSNKVTEKGKDVELRCDPISGHTALYWYRQSLGQGLEFLIYFQGNSAPDKSGLPSDRFSAERTGGSVSTLTIQRTQQEDSAVYLCASSLGSGSTDTQYFGPGTRLTVL.

V usage is TRBV4-1 and J usage is TRBJ2-7; the D gene is possibly TRBD1 (6 bases). The CDR3 loop spans 14 amino acids. Deletions cut 4 bases from V and 4 bases from J, with 14 bases between. Germline V CDR1 and CDR2: MGHRA, YSYEKL. The DNA of the CDR3 is TGCGCCAGCAGCCGGATAGAACAGGGTTACGAGCAGTACTTC. Protein: CASSRIEQGYEQYF.

The genes are TRBV4-1 and TRBJ2-7; 9 bases are shared with TRBD1. The CDR3 loop spans 14 amino acids. Germline values: CDR1 MGHRA, CDR2 YSYEKL. The junction had 5 bases not matched to a gene; V was cut back by 5 bases and J by 3 bases. The CDR3 DNA is TGCGCCAGCAGCAAATTGACAGGGGGCTACGAGCAGTACTTC. This gives the protein CASSKLTGGYEQYF.

The chain combines TRBV7-2 with TRBJ2-5, with D unresolved. CDR1 is SGHTA and CDR2 is FQGNSA in the germline V gene. Between the trimmed V and J ends, which lost 5 bases and 2 bases, there was a span of 12 bases. The CDR3 length is 14 residues. The CDR3 is CASSVTAVQETQYF. DNA of the CDR3: TGTGCCAGCAGCGTAACAGCAGTACAAGAGACCCAGTACTTC. Full variable domain (rest looked up from reference TRBV7-2 and TRBJ2-5): GAGVSQSPSNKVTEKGKDVELRCDPISGHTALYWYRQSLGQGLEFLIYFQGNSAPDKSGLPSDRFSAERTGGSVSTLTIQRTQQEDSAVYLCASSVTAVQETQYFGPGTRLLVL.

The gene calls are TRBV27 and TRBJ1-2, with D possibly matching TRBD1 (5 bases). V lost 5 bases to trimming and J lost 0 bases, with 19 bases between them. Germline V gives CDR1 MNHEY, CDR2 SMNVEV (reference sequence). CDR3 length equals 17 residues. The CDR3 sequence: CASSQTLGDGANYGYTF. The CDR3 coding sequence is TGTGCCAGCAGTCAAACGCTCGGGGACGGCGCTAACTATGGCTACACCTTC.

Of note for this clone: A far larger clone is only one base removed, so a read error is likely. This chain joins TRBV7-9 and TRBJ1-1; no reliable D call. V was pared by 2 bases and J by 1 base, with 5 bases between. Germline CDR1 reads SEHNR; CDR2 reads FQNEAQ (reference sequence). CDR3 length equals 13 residues. The CDR3 DNA reads as TGTGCCAGCAGCTTACGGGGGAACACTGAAGCTTTCTTT. Amino acids: CASSLRGNTEAFF.

The chain couples TRBV28 to TRBJ2-4, with TRBD1 as a possible D gene (6 bases). V gave up 6 bases and J gave up 3 bases, with 12 bases separating them. This CDR3 comprises 14 residues. Germline CDR1 is MDHEN and CDR2 is SYDVKM. CDR3 nucleotide sequence: TGTGCCAGCAGCGCAGGACAGTACAAAAACATTCAGTACTTC. Protein sequence: CASSAGQYKNIQYF.

This clone was detected only a few times. J is TRBJ2-3 and V is TRBV10-3; 9 bases line up with TRBD2. Germline V gives CDR1 ENHRY, CDR2 SYGVKD. The CDR3 has 15 residues. J gave up 4 bases and V 6 bases, and 8 bases lay outside the gene matches. The CDR3 DNA is TGTGCCATCAGAGATAGCGGGAGAGCGCCAGATACGCAGTATTTT. This sequence encodes CAIRDSGRAPDTQYF.

The table lists this clone with a few counts. The chain has TRBV29-1 and TRBJ2-1; 7 positions match TRBD2. Germline CDR1 and CDR2: SQVTM and ANQGSEA. This CDR3 is 14 amino acids long. J gave up 4 bases and V 3 bases, and 6 bases lay outside the gene matches. The CDR3 reads CSVDASGIYNEQFF. The CDR3 coding sequence is TGCAGCGTTGATGCCAGCGGGATTTACAATGAGCAGTTCTTC.

This clone turned up a few times. V usage is TRBV6-1 and J usage is TRBJ2-5, with 7 bases lining up with TRBD1. The CDR3 contains 13 residues. The junction had 5 bases not matched to a gene; V was cut back by 3 bases and J by 7 bases. Germline CDR1 MNHNS, CDR2 SASEGT. CDR3 in amino acids: CASSEGQFMTQYF. In nucleotides, the CDR3 is TGTGCCAGCAGTGAGGGACAGTTTATGACCCAGTACTTC.

V and J are TRBV11-3 and TRBJ2-1, with 11 bases lining up with TRBD2. V gave up 5 bases and J gave up 5 bases; unmatched junction bases: 5. CDR1 SGHNT and CDR2 YENEEA come from the germline V gene. The CDR3 is 15 amino acids. The CDR3 loop is CASSLLAGGHNEQFF. As DNA, the CDR3 is TGTGCCAGCAGCCTCCTAGCGGGGGGCCACAATGAGCAGTTCTTC.

The chain carries TRBV4-3 and TRBJ2-3; TRBD2 matches at 13 bases. Germline CDR1 is LGHNA and CDR2 is YSLEER. The trim removed 2 bases at V and 3 bases at J, leaving 2 bases unmatched. The CDR3 is 16 residues long. CDR3 protein: CASSQQLAGGTDTQYF. CDR3 nucleotides: TGCGCCAGCAGCCAACAACTAGCGGGAGGGACAGATACGCAGTATTTT.

Remarks on this clone: The sample carries other DNA sequences with the same CDR3. This sequence joins TRBV2 and TRBJ1-5, with 7 bases matching TRBD1. CDR3 length: 14 amino acids. With 2 bases clipped from V and 6 bases from J, the junction kept 4 bases outside the gene matches. Germline CDR1 is SNHLY and CDR2 is FYNNEI. The CDR3 is CASSESRGIQPQHF. For the CDR3, the DNA is TGTGCCAGCAGTGAATCCAGGGGGATTCAGCCCCAGCATTTT.

Comment on this clone: The junction shows a germline mismatch at one end, possibly a read error. The chain links TRBV6-1 to TRBJ1-1; D might be TRBD1 (5 bases). From germline, CDR1 is MNHNS and CDR2 SASEGT. The CDR3 covers 13 residues. The CDR3 nucleotides read TGTGCCAACAGTGAGACATACAGGACCGAAGCTTTCTTT. It codes for CANSETYRTEAFF.

This chain's CDR3 is CASSSQTVSSGANVLTF. CDR3 bases: TGTGCCAGCAGCTCCCAGACGGTATCCTCTGGGGCCAACGTCCTGACTTTC. This chain joins TRBV11-2 and TRBJ2-6; no clear D gene. Germline V lookup: CDR1 SGHAT, CDR2 FQNNGV. The CDR3 is 17 amino acids. Trimming cost V 4 bases and J 0 bases, with 13 bases left between them.

This clone was counted ten times or more. The J gene is TRBJ2-1, the V gene TRBV10-3, with no clear D. Per germline, CDR1 ENHRY and CDR2 SYGVKD. The CDR3 loop spans 13 amino acids. Trimming removed 4 bases at V and 0 bases at J, with 4 bases between. The CDR3 DNA reads TGTGCCATCAGTGTCAGCTCCTACAATGAGCAGTTCTTC. Protein product: CAISVSSYNEQFF.

The chain is built from TRBV7-9 and TRBJ2-2, with 7 nucleotides matching TRBD2. This CDR3 has 18 residues. Germline CDR1 and CDR2: SEHNR and FQNEAQ (reference sequence). Losses at the gene ends were 7 bases for V and 3 bases for J; bases not matched to a gene: 17. This CDR3 reads CASTQPSGRPDYTGELFF. The CDR3 nucleotides are TGTGCCAGCACTCAGCCTAGCGGCCGACCTGATTACACCGGGGAGCTGTTTTTT.

The chain employs TRBV7-2 and TRBJ1-1; 7 bases match TRBD1. The CDR3 runs to 15 residues. With V trimmed by 4 bases and J by 0 bases, 5 bases remained unmatched. CDR1 is SGHTA, CDR2 FQGNSA, per germline. CDR3 sequence reads: CASSSTGPVNTEAFF. The CDR3 nucleotides are TGTGCCAGCAGCTCGACAGGGCCGGTGAACACTGAAGCTTTCTTT.

This clone was counted a few times. In DNA, the CDR3 is TGTGCCTCAGCGGGACCATCCGGCGAGCAGTACTTC. Translating it yields CASAGPSGEQYF. The V and J genes are TRBV30 and TRBJ2-7, with 7 bases lining up with TRBD2. CDR1 is GTSNPN, CDR2 SVGIG, per germline (reference sequence). The CDR3 contains 12 residues. With V trimmed by 7 bases and J by 6 bases, 9 bases remained unmatched.

This clone has more than one count but fewer than ten. The identical CDR3 is also encoded by other nucleotide sequences in the sample. V gene TRBV30 combines with J gene TRBJ2-7; D remains unclear. CDR3 length equals 14 residues. Trimming left V 0 bases short and J 0 bases short, with 9 bases between. The V gene's germline CDR1 is GTSNPN and CDR2 SVGIG (reference sequence). CDR3 nucleotides: TGTGCCTGGAGTGTTGGTCAACCCTCCTACGAGCAGTACTTC. It is translated as CAWSVGQPSYEQYF.

V gene TRBV2 combines with J gene TRBJ2-5; D is unresolved. The germline CDR1 and CDR2 sequences are SNHLY and FYNNEI. Deletions cut 7 bases from V and 4 bases from J, with 10 bases between. The CDR3 is 12 residues long. The DNA of the CDR3 is TGTGCCAGCACGGCCGGCGGAGAGACCCAGTACTTC. Translated: CASTAGGETQYF.

CDR3 sequence (DNA): TGTGCCAGCAGGCGGCCGGCAGACACCGGGGAGCTGTTTTTT. Its translation: CASRRPADTGELFF. The rearrangement links TRBV6-1 to TRBJ2-2; D call uncertain. Germline CDR1 and CDR2: MNHNS and SASEGT. The CDR3 spans 14 residues. Trimming stripped 6 bases from V and 3 bases from J, with 11 bases between.